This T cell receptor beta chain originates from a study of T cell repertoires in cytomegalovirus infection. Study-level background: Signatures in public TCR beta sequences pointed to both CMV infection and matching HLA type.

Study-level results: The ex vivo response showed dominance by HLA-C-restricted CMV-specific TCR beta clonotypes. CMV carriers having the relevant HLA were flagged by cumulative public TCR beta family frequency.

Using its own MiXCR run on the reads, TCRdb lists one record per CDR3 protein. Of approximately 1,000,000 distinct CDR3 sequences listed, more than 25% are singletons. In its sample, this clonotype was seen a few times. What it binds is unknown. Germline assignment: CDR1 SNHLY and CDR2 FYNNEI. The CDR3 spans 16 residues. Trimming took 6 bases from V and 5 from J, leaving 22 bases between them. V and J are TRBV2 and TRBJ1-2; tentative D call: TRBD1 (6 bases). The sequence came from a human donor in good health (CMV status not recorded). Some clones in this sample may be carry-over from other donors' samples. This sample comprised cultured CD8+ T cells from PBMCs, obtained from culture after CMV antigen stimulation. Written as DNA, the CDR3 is TGTGCCAGCAGGGACCTACGACAGGTTCTGGGATATGGCTACACCTTC. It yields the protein CASRDLRQVLGYGYTF. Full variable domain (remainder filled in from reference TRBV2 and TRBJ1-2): EPEVTQTPSHQVTQMGQEVILRCVPISNHLYFYWYRQILGQKVEFLVSFYNNEISEKSEIFDDQFSVERPDGSNFTLKIRSTKLEDSAMYFCASRDLRQVLGYGYTFGSGTRLTVV.